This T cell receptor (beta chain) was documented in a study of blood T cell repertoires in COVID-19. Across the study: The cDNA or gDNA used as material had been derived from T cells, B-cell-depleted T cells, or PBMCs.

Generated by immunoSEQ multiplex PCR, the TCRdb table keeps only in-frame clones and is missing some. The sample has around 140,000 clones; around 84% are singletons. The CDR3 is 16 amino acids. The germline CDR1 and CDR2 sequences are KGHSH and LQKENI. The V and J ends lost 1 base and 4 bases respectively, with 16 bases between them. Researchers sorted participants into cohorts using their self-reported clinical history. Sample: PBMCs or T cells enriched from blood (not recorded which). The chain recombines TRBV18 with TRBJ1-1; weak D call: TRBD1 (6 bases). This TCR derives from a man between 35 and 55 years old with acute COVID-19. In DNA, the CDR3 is TGTGCCAGCTCACCACGTGGGGGCTCATTGGGCACTGAAGCTTTCTTT. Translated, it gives CASSPRGGSLGTEAFF.